This T cell receptor (beta chain) is drawn from a study of blood T cells in healthy people across ages. Study-wide results and caveats: Estimates of total diversity, which came from one million sequenced T cells, were considered to be underestimates. Unsorted PBMCs ruled out conclusive naive versus antigen-experienced comparison. A strong correlation was found between TCR beta diversity and the percentage of naive T cells.

V lost 5 bases, J lost 6 bases, and 21 bases lay in between. The CDR3 runs 16 residues. Germline CDR1 and CDR2: SGHTA and FQGNSA. A J-beta primer mix and a sample-barcoded 5' primer were used in a second PCR of roughly 6 to 11 cycles. Each sample yielded at least 2.5 million CDR3-containing paired-end reads. TCRdb independently ran MiXCR on the 5' RACE reads; one entry per CDR3 protein. The sample lists approximately 850,000 distinct CDR3 sequences; roughly 64% were seen once. As regards this clonotype: No antigen is known for it.

The chain uses TRBV7-2 and TRBJ2-3; perhaps TRBD2 as D (5 bases). Sample: blood. This sequence originates from a man under 40 in good health. CDR3 nucleotides: TGTGCCAGCAGCGCCTTACTAGGGATTTACGGTGATACGCAGTATTTT. This sequence encodes CASSALLGIYGDTQYF.